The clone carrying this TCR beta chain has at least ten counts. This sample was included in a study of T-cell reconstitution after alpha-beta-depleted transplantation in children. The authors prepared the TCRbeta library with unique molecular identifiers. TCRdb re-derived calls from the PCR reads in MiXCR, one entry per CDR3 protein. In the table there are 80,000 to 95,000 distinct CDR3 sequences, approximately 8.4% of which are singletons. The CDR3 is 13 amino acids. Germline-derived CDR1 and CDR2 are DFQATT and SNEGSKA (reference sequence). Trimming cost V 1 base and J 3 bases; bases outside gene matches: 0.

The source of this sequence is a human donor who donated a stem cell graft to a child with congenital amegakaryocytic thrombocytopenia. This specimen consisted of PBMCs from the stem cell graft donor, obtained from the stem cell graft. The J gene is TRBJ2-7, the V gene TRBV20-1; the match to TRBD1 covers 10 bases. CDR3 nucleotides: TGCAGTGCTAGAGGGACAGGGGGCTACGAGCAGTACTTC. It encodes CSARGTGGYEQYF.